This T cell receptor (beta chain) came from a study of T cells in Graves' hyperthyroidism and ophthalmopathy (dated by TCRdb to between 2019 and 2020). With respect to the entire study: Peripheral blood was collected at initial diagnosis, before any treatment. A discovery cohort of roughly 100 patients, about 40 with Graves' ophthalmopathy and approximately 57 with stable Graves' hyperthyroidism, was used to find distinguishing TCR V-J signatures. Prospective prediction of ophthalmopathy was tested in an independent validation cohort consisting of some 18 hyperthyroidism patients and approximately 16 patients who later progressed to ophthalmopathy. The 90 or so discovery patients were randomly split 7:3 into training and test sets. Thyroid tissue and blood T-cell repertoires from about six Graves' hyperthyroidism patients were also compared in the study. After blood sampling, hyperthyroidism patients were treated with methimazole at a starting dose of 30 mg daily, and ophthalmopathy patients were treated with high-dose intravenous methylprednisolone. The paper describes TCR Vbeta CDR3 sequencing of 120 to 150 peripheral blood samples, made up of roughly 45 ophthalmopathy patients, 70 to 75 hyperthyroidism patients and some 17 progressor patients. The paper's findings and limits, for the study overall: A 13 V-J signature model separated ophthalmopathy from stable hyperthyroidism, with roughly 88% sensitivity and roughly 82% specificity in cross-validation and 80%/75% in testing. In validation, progression to ophthalmopathy was predicted by the model with roughly 69% sensitivity and under 85% specificity, a median of about 6.4 months before onset. Most expanded thyroid clonotypes (frequency above 0.001) were also found in blood, which suggests that blood repertoires may mirror thyroid immune responses. No statistical method was used to set the sample size in advance, and investigators knew the group allocation.

The CDR3 starts with the cysteine, ends with the phenylalanine, and has 16 residues. Of all the DNA, just the CDR3 is kept, 48 bases in frame from base 1. The V end loses 6 bases and the J end loses 3 bases, and a stretch of 21 bases separates them. CDR1 and CDR2, per the germline V gene, are KGHSH and LQKENI. TCR beta CDR3 regions were amplified from RNA transcripts. For the first round of RT-PCR on the TCR CDR3, the HTBI primer set was used together with the Qiagen OneStep RT-PCR kit. Libraries were constructed in a second round of multiplex PCR, after which size selection and purification were carried out. Paired-end sequencing of the libraries was performed with 100 bp reads on an Illumina HiSeq2000. Turning to the authors' computational methods: SOAPnuke was used to process the raw data, with reads discarded if the reads contained adapters or uncalled bases, had a mean Phred below 15, or lacked an exact constant-primer or identifier match. COPE v1.2.5 was used to merge high-quality paired reads, and clonotypes were defined as unique nucleotide sequences. MiTCR v1.1 was used to align the clonotypes against IMGT TRBV, TRBD and TRBJ reference segments. Analysis was restricted to V-J combinations with a frequency above 0.0001, which covered about 99% of repertoires. A TCS score was defined as the ratio between F50 (clonal expansion) and ExV (chaos), using BLOSUM62-based TCRdist between CDR3 peptides within each V-J. Welch's t-statistics and random forest reduced approximately 520 V-J features to 10 to 15, which were used in a naive Bayes classifier (R e1071). In-frame beta chains were kept once TCRdb had trimmed the public reads at Q25 with fastp and called clones with MiXCR. Here each entry gathers all rows of one CDR3 protein and keeps the most common genes and DNA. These V and J calls are TCRdb output, not the study's own analysis. This sample lists fewer than 700,000 distinct CDR3 sequences; 15% to 20% were detected once. The top ten constitute 3% to 4% of the sample.

As to this clonotype: Its binding antigen is unknown. One base away there is no much larger clone; base qualities are not given.

Stable Graves' hyperthyroidism was defined as no progression to ophthalmopathy during 18 months of follow-up. Hyperthyroidism patients were aged 18 to 65 years and newly diagnosed, with disease duration of less than 2 months. Patients with uncontrolled infections, other autoimmune diseases, pregnancy or lactation were excluded. Diagnoses were based on clinical symptoms, serum thyroxine and TRAb, thyroid ultrasound and orbital computed tomography. Ficoll-Paque density gradient centrifugation was used to isolate PBMCs from 8.5 to 10 ml of fresh peripheral blood. Trizol reagent was used to extract total RNA, and RNA quality was then checked on an Agilent 2100 Bioanalyzer.

Sample: blood. The chain was built from TRBV18 and TRBJ2-7; perhaps TRBD1 is the D gene, with 5 bases matching. This sequence originates from a woman between 25 and 40 years old with Graves' hyperthyroidism. DNA sequence: TGTGCCAGCTCGCCAAGACAGCCTCAGGATGGCTACGAGCAGTACTTC. The resulting protein is CASSPRQPQDGYEQYF.